One sample yielded the 24 T cell receptor beta chains listed below, sequenced in a study of T-cell memory formation after mild COVID-19. Each CDR3 protein gets one entry after TCRdb re-called the 5' RACE reads with MiXCR. Among 180,000 or so distinct CDR3 sequences listed, 16% were seen once. The specimen was PBMCs or a T cell subset sorted from them (not recorded which). These receptors came from an adult woman who had mild COVID-19 (a few samples of this study predate the infection). Cell type and time point are not known.

There are a few counts of this clonotype. This rearrangement joins TRBV29-1 to TRBJ2-5; possibly TRBD2 for D (6 bases). The V end lost 5 bases, the J end lost 5 bases, and 12 bases lay between the germline ends. This CDR3 comprises 12 residues. Germline-derived CDR1 and CDR2 are SQVTM and ANQGSEA. The chain's CDR3 is CSVYSGGETQYF. The DNA for the CDR3 is TGCAGCGTTTATAGCGGCGGGGAGACCCAGTACTTC.

V gene TRBV4-2 combines with J gene TRBJ2-2, with 13 bases fitting TRBD2. The trim removed 3 bases at V and 2 bases at J, leaving 12 bases unmatched. The CDR3 extends over 20 amino acids. Germline loops: CDR1 LGHNA, CDR2 YNFKEQ. CDR3 amino acids: CASSHLPLGTSGTNTGELFF. The CDR3 DNA sequence: TGTGCCAGCAGCCATCTGCCTTTGGGGACTAGCGGGACAAACACCGGGGAGCTGTTTTTT.

The V call is TRBV9, the J call TRBJ2-7; maybe TRBD2 (6 bases). CDR1 is SGDLS and CDR2 is YYNGEE in the germline V gene. The germline V and J ends were trimmed by 0 bases and 6 bases, with 10 bases remaining between them. The CDR3 is 13 amino acids. Here the CDR3 reads CASSVEAEGEQYF. The CDR3 DNA is TGTGCCAGCAGCGTAGAGGCGGAGGGCGAGCAGTACTTC.

V and J are TRBV6-2 or TRBV6-3 and TRBJ1-5; no reliable D call. Germline CDR1 and CDR2: MNHEY and SVGEGT. The CDR3 totals 16 residues. The V end was cut by 6 bases, the J end by 0 bases, with 15 bases between. The CDR3 DNA reads as TGTGCCAGCAGATCTCGATCGGGAAATAGCAATCAGCCCCAGCATTTT. Translation: CASRSRSGNSNQPQHF.

The chain joins TRBV5-5 to TRBJ2-7, with D tentatively TRBD2 (5 bases). The CDR3 consists of 15 residues. From germline, CDR1 is SGHKS and CDR2 YYEKEE (reference sequence). V lost 4 bases, J lost 3 bases, and 17 bases lay in between. DNA of the CDR3: TGTGCCAGCAGCACCGGACGGGGAAACTACTACGAGCAGTACTTC. Translation: CASSTGRGNYYEQYF.

This rearrangement joins TRBV23-1 to TRBJ2-1; 7 nucleotides agree with TRBD1. TRBV23-1 is marked as an open reading frame, function uncertain. V lost 7 bases to trimming and J lost 4 bases; unmatched junction nucleotides: 7. There are 14 residues in the CDR3. CDR3: CASTRDRLYNEQFF. The CDR3 region has the DNA TGCGCCAGCACCCGGGACAGATTGTACAATGAGCAGTTCTTC.

This clonotype was seen a few times. This sequence joins TRBV27 and TRBJ1-1, with D possibly being TRBD1 (6 bases). V was pared by 4 bases and J by 3 bases, with 15 bases between. CDR3 length equals 15 residues. Germline V gene sequence: CDR1 MNHEY, CDR2 SMNVEV (reference sequence). CDR3 sequence reads: CASSSKGEGDTEAFF. In DNA form, the CDR3 reads TGTGCCAGCAGTTCTAAGGGTGAGGGGGACACTGAAGCTTTCTTT.

This clonotype was seen ten or more times. The gene calls are TRBV7-8 and TRBJ2-3, with TRBD2 identical over 7 bases. Germline CDR1 is SGHVS and CDR2 is FQNEAQ. V shed 5 bases and J 4 bases; nucleotides not matched to a gene: 9. The CDR3 extends over 15 amino acids. The CDR3 nucleotides are TGTGCCAGCAGCCCGGGAGGCGGGGTCGCAGATACGCAGTATTTT. This translates into CASSPGGGVADTQYF.

This chain uses TRBV30 with TRBJ1-1, with D unclear. CDR3 length: 13 amino acids. With 3 bases removed from V and 10 bases from J, the gap between germline ends came to 18 bases. Germline V lookup: CDR1 GTSNPN, CDR2 SVGIG (reference sequence). For the CDR3, the DNA is TGTGCCTGGAGAGACGTTGGAGGAGAACGAGCTTTCTTT. It codes for CAWRDVGGERAFF.

This clonotype has more than one count but fewer than ten. V and J are TRBV20-1 and TRBJ1-2, with 10 nucleotides matching TRBD1. V shed 5 bases, J shed 7 bases, and the junction held 7 bases outside the gene matches. The CDR3 is 13 amino acids. Per the germline V gene, CDR1 is DFQATT and CDR2 is SNEGSKA (reference sequence). The CDR3 nucleotides read TGCAGTGCTCCAAGACAGGGGGCTCGTGGCTACACCTTC. This gives the protein CSAPRQGARGYTF.

This clonotype was observed a handful of times. V usage is TRBV27 and J usage is TRBJ2-2, with TRBD1 matching 8 bases. Unmatched junction bases numbered 6, after V lost 2 bases and J lost 7 bases. The CDR3 loop spans 15 amino acids. Germline V gene data show CDR1 as MNHEY and CDR2 as SMNVEV (reference sequence). In nucleotides, the CDR3 is TGTGCCAGCAGTTTACTGGACAGGGTGGGCGGGGAGCTGTTTTTT. This gives the protein CASSLLDRVGGELFF.

This clonotype has at least ten counts. The gene calls are TRBV12-3 or TRBV12-4 and TRBJ2-7, with 14 positions matching TRBD2. The V and J ends lost 5 bases and 6 bases, in that order; junction bases with no gene match: 3. This CDR3 region has 14 residues. The CDR3 coding sequence is TGTGCCAGCAGTCTGGGACTAGCGGGAGTCGAGCAGTACTTC. Translation gives CASSLGLAGVEQYF.

This clonotype was seen a few times. The rearrangement links TRBV6-1 to TRBJ2-3; the match to TRBD1 covers 7 bases. Germline V gene lookup returns CDR1 MNHNS and CDR2 SASEGT. V lost 5 bases to trimming and J lost 4 bases; unmatched junction nucleotides: 6. This CDR3 comprises 14 residues. The CDR3 DNA sequence: TGTGCCAGCAGTCTACAGACAGGGTCAGATACGCAGTATTTT. Translating it yields CASSLQTGSDTQYF.

This clonotype turned up a few times. The rearrangement uses TRBV5-1 and TRBJ2-7, with D tentatively TRBD1 or TRBD2 (5 bases each). The CDR3 runs 15 residues. Between the trimmed V and J ends, which lost 6 bases and 2 bases, there was a span of 18 bases. From germline, CDR1 is SGHRS and CDR2 YFSETQ. The CDR3 sequence: CASTPAPGLPYEQYF. In nucleotides, the CDR3 is TGCGCCAGCACCCCCGCTCCGGGGCTTCCCTACGAGCAGTACTTC.

DNA for the CDR3: TGTGCCAGCATGAAGGGACCGAGCTACGAGCAGTACTTC. Encoded protein: CASMKGPSYEQYF. This chain connects TRBV6-1 to TRBJ2-7; D may be TRBD1 or TRBD2 (5 bases each). CDR3 length: 13 amino acids. Germline V gives CDR1 MNHNS, CDR2 SASEGT. Trimming left V 7 bases short and J 3 bases short, with 13 bases between.

This clonotype came up a few times. This rearrangement joins TRBV12-3 or TRBV12-4 to TRBJ1-2, with 9 bases fitting TRBD1. The CDR3 sequence is 13 residues long. V was clipped by 3 bases and J by 8 bases; unmatched bases: 4. In DNA form, the CDR3 reads TGTGCCAGCAGTTTGCGACAGGGGGGCGGCTACACCTTC. It is translated as CASSLRQGGGYTF.

This clonotype appeared many times. The V call is TRBV12-3 or TRBV12-4, the J call TRBJ2-7, with D unresolved. The CDR3 has 13 amino acids. Deletions cut 3 bases from V and 2 bases from J, with 8 bases between. CDR3 nucleotide sequence: TGTGCCAGCAGTTTGAACACCGCCTACGAGCAGTACTTC. This translates into CASSLNTAYEQYF.

This clonotype appeared once. The chain recombines TRBV6-5 with TRBJ2-5, with 10 bases aligning to TRBD1. This CDR3 is 14 amino acids long. With V trimmed by 6 bases and J by 5 bases, 6 bases remained unmatched. The germline V gene has CDR1 MNHEY and CDR2 SVGAGI. CDR3 bases: TGTGCCAGCAGAGGGGACAGGGGCGTTGAGACCCAGTACTTC. It codes for CASRGDRGVETQYF.

This chain links TRBV7-9 with TRBJ2-7; weak D call: TRBD2 (6 bases). Germline CDR1 is SEHNR and CDR2 is FQNEAQ (reference sequence). V dropped 5 bases and J dropped 2 bases, with 10 bases sitting between them. The CDR3 totals 13 residues. CDR3 nucleotides: TGTGCCAGCAGCCCGACTAGTACCTACGAGCAGTACTTC. Translation: CASSPTSTYEQYF.

This clonotype was found many times. The chain joins TRBV6-5 to TRBJ1-1; D ambiguous. V was trimmed by 5 bases and J by 1 base, leaving 8 bases between them. The germline V gene encodes CDR1 MNHEY and CDR2 SVGAGI. The CDR3 is 13 amino acids. The CDR3 region has the DNA TGTGCCAGCAGTCGGACTGGGAACACTGAAGCTTTCTTT. Encoded protein: CASSRTGNTEAFF.

The rearrangement joins TRBV20-1 to TRBJ2-1; D is ambiguous. V gave up 6 bases and J gave up 6 bases, with 18 bases separating them. The CDR3 contains 14 residues. The germline CDR1 and CDR2 sequences are DFQATT and SNEGSKA (reference sequence). CDR3 in amino acids: CSAALDGGTNEQFF. The CDR3 DNA sequence: TGCAGTGCCGCTTTGGACGGCGGTACCAATGAGCAGTTCTTC.

This clonotype was found a few times. The chain is built from TRBV7-9 and TRBJ2-3, with D maybe TRBD2 (5 bases). This CDR3 region has 13 residues. The V gene lost 1 base and the J gene lost 8 bases, with 10 bases spanning the gap. Germline assignment: CDR1 SEHNR and CDR2 FQNEAQ (reference sequence). The CDR3 region has the DNA TGTGCCAGCAGCTTAGACGAGGGAGCTACGCAGTATTTT. Its translation is CASSLDEGATQYF.

This chain joins TRBV12-3 or TRBV12-4 and TRBJ1-2; tentative D call: TRBD1 (6 bases). This CDR3 region has 13 residues. V lost 6 bases, J lost 8 bases, and 16 bases lay in between. CDR3 protein: CASRIQGVGGYTF. CDR3 in DNA: TGTGCCAGCAGGATACAGGGCGTTGGCGGCTACACCTTC.

This rearrangement joins TRBV20-1 to TRBJ1-6; 12 bases align to TRBD1. The CDR3 has 13 residues. The J segment lost 10 bases and the V segment lost 6 bases, leaving 4 bases of the junction unmatched. CDR1 DFQATT and CDR2 SNEGSKA come from the germline V gene (reference sequence). The CDR3 here is CSAPGQGASPLHF. The CDR3, as DNA: TGCAGTGCCCCGGGACAGGGGGCCTCACCCCTCCACTTT.